These 27 T cell receptor beta chains were sequenced from one sample in a study of blood T cell repertoires in COVID-19. The data were produced by immunoSEQ multiplex PCR, yet TCRdb's version contains in-frame clones alone and is incomplete. The profile shows tens of thousands of clones, roughly 90% of them singletons. Specimen: peripheral blood. These receptors were collected from a male donor with acute or convalescent COVID-19.

J is TRBJ2-1 and V is TRBV18; no firm D call. V was shortened by 3 bases and J by 0 bases, with 9 bases between the two germline ends. The CDR3 is 15 residues long. CDR1 is KGHSH, CDR2 LQKENI, per germline. CDR3 residues: CASSPPASSYNEQFF. The CDR3 DNA reads as TGTGCCAGCTCACCGCCCGCGAGCTCCTACAATGAGCAGTTCTTC.

The chain employs TRBV5-1 and TRBJ2-1, with no clear D. The V end lost 3 bases, the J end lost 4 bases, and 11 bases lay between the germline ends. The CDR3 loop spans 14 amino acids. Germline CDR1 SGHRS, CDR2 YFSETQ. The CDR3 sequence: CASSSAVSYNEQFF. CDR3 nucleotides: TGCGCCAGCAGCTCTGCAGTCTCTTACAATGAGCAGTTCTTC. Filled out from reference TRBV5-1 and TRBJ2-1, the complete variable domain reads KAGVTQTPRYLIKTRGQQVTLSCSPISGHRSVSWYQQTPGQGLQFLFEYFSETQRNKGNFPGRFSGRQFSNSRSEMNVSTLELGDSALYLCASSSAVSYNEQFFGPGTRLTVL.

The gene calls are TRBV30 and TRBJ1-2, with D unclear. This CDR3 is 13 amino acids long. Looked up from germline, CDR1 is GTSNPN and CDR2 is SVGIG (reference sequence). V lost 6 bases and J 8 bases, leaving 19 bases between the germline ends. The CDR3 here is CACTNADPGGYTF. The CDR3 nucleotides are TGTGCCTGTACAAATGCAGACCCGGGAGGCTACACCTTC. Supplemented by reference TRBV30 and TRBJ1-2, the full variable domain reads SQTIHQWPATLVQPVGSPLSLECTVEGTSNPNLYWYRQAAGRGLQLLFYSVGIGQISSEVPQNLSASRPQDRQFILSSKKLLLSDSGFYLCACTNADPGGYTFGSGTRLTVV.

The genes are TRBV28 and TRBJ1-4; no clear D gene. There are 12 residues in the CDR3. V gave up 5 bases and J gave up 10 bases, with 11 bases separating them. Germline V gene data show CDR1 as MDHEN and CDR2 as SYDVKM. CDR3 loop: CASSPQEVKLFF. DNA for the CDR3: TGTGCCAGCAGTCCTCAGGAGGTAAAACTGTTTTTT.

V is TRBV6-2 or TRBV6-3 and J is TRBJ2-1; 7 bases align to TRBD2. Germline values: CDR1 MNHEY, CDR2 SVGEGT. V dropped 3 bases and J dropped 7; count of bases not matched to a gene: 0. The CDR3 sequence is 12 residues long. The chain's CDR3 is CASSYSGNEQFF. The CDR3 DNA follows: TGTGCCAGCAGTTATAGCGGGAATGAGCAGTTCTTC.

The chain links TRBV29-1 to TRBJ1-4, with 7 bases fitting TRBD1. Germline V gene sequence: CDR1 SQVTM, CDR2 ANQGSEA. The CDR3 spans 14 residues. With 6 bases clipped from V and 3 bases from J, the junction kept 7 bases outside the gene matches. The CDR3 reads CSVGSGQPNEKLFF. The DNA of the CDR3 is TGCAGCGTGGGGTCGGGACAGCCTAATGAAAAACTGTTTTTT.

The rearrangement uses TRBV3-1 (or the pseudogene TRBV3-2) and TRBJ1-1; D gene uncertain. Germline V gene lookup returns CDR1 LGHDT and CDR2 YNNKEL (reference sequence). The germline V and J ends were trimmed by 1 base and 7 bases, with 10 bases remaining between them. The CDR3 has 13 residues. The CDR3: CASSQVAGNEAFF. CDR3 nucleotide sequence: TGTGCCAGCAGCCAAGTAGCCGGGAATGAAGCTTTCTTT.

This clone has only a few counts. V is TRBV11-3 and J is TRBJ1-5; TRBD1 is a possible D gene (5 bases). Germline values: CDR1 SGHNT, CDR2 YENEEA. V was trimmed by 0 bases and J by 0 bases, leaving 18 bases between them. This CDR3 region has 19 residues. The CDR3 region has the DNA TGTGCCAGCAGCTTAGATCGGAGGGCAGGGAAATATAGCAATCAGCCCCAGCATTTT. Encoded protein: CASSLDRRAGKYSNQPQHF.

The chain couples TRBV18 to TRBJ2-1, with 8 bases fitting TRBD1. The CDR3 extends over 14 amino acids. The V and J ends lost 2 bases and 8 bases, in that order; junction bases with no gene match: 5. From germline, CDR1 is KGHSH and CDR2 LQKENI. The CDR3 nucleotides read TGTGCCAGCTCACCAACGTCAGGGGGCGATGAGCAGTTCTTC. It encodes CASSPTSGGDEQFF.

This chain connects TRBV27 to TRBJ1-1; 8 bases are shared with TRBD1. V gave up 7 bases and J gave up 1 base; unmatched junction bases: 5. This CDR3 is built from 14 residues. Germline-derived CDR1 and CDR2 are MNHEY and SMNVEV (reference sequence). The CDR3 loop reads CASNDRGGNTEAFF. DNA of the CDR3: TGTGCCAGCAACGACAGGGGCGGGAACACTGAAGCTTTCTTT.

The chain uses TRBV3-1 (or the pseudogene TRBV3-2) and TRBJ1-1, with 7 bases aligning to TRBD1. CDR1 is LGHDT, CDR2 YNNKEL, per germline (reference sequence). The CDR3 spans 12 residues. J was trimmed by 7 bases and V by 5 bases; bases with no gene match: 4. The CDR3 bases are TGTGCCAGCAGCACAAGACAGGGTGAAGCTTTCTTT. Translating gives CASSTRQGEAFF.

CDR3 region: CASSKGGISSYEQYF. CDR3 nucleotides: TGCGCCAGCAGTAAAGGGGGTATCTCATCCTACGAGCAGTACTTC. The genes are TRBV5-1 and TRBJ2-7, with D perhaps matching TRBD1 (6 bases). Germline CDR1 is SGHRS and CDR2 is YFSETQ. CDR3 size: 15 residues. Trimming pared 5 bases from V and 1 base from J, leaving 16 bases between. The entire variable domain, with the rest obtained from reference TRBV5-1 and TRBJ2-7, is as follows: KAGVTQTPRYLIKTRGQQVTLSCSPISGHRSVSWYQQTPGQGLQFLFEYFSETQRNKGNFPGRFSGRQFSNSRSEMNVSTLELGDSALYLCASSKGGISSYEQYFGPGTRLTVT.

The chain combines TRBV4-2 with TRBJ2-7; no clear D. Germline V gene lookup returns CDR1 LGHNA and CDR2 YNFKEQ. CDR3 length: 14 residues. Trimming removed 3 bases from V and 2 bases from J, with 11 bases in between. The chain's CDR3 is CASSQGAGTYEQYF. The CDR3 DNA sequence: TGTGCCAGCAGCCAGGGCGCAGGCACCTACGAGCAGTACTTC.

The chain links TRBV7-8 to TRBJ1-6; 7 nucleotides line up with TRBD1. The CDR3 is 16 amino acids. With 5 bases clipped from V and 6 bases from J, the junction kept 10 bases outside the gene matches. The germline V gene has CDR1 SGHVS and CDR2 FQNEAQ. In DNA, the CDR3 is TGTGCCAGCAGCGCCTCCGGGACAGTCGTTAATTCACCCCTCCACTTT. The encoded protein is CASSASGTVVNSPLHF.

V is TRBV13 and J is TRBJ1-1; 8 bases map to TRBD1. Germline V gene lookup returns CDR1 PRHDT and CDR2 FYEKMQ (reference sequence). V lost 5 bases, J lost 1 base, and 6 bases stayed unmatched. This CDR3 spans 15 amino acids. CDR3: CASSNRQGQNTEAFF. The CDR3 DNA sequence: TGTGCCAGCAGCAACAGACAGGGGCAGAACACTGAAGCTTTCTTT.

This chain connects TRBV6-5 to TRBJ2-7; 8 bases fit TRBD1. The CDR3 runs 13 residues. CDR1 MNHEY and CDR2 SVGAGI come from the germline V gene. V dropped 11 bases and J dropped 2; count of bases not matched to a gene: 8. The CDR3, as DNA: TGTGCCGTAAGGACAGGGACAACCTACGAGCAGTACTTC. This gives the protein CAVRTGTTYEQYF.

The V gene is TRBV6-5, the J gene TRBJ1-1; tentatively, D is TRBD1 (5 bases). Trimming removed 8 bases at V and 0 bases at J, with 10 bases between. The CDR3 has 13 residues. Germline-derived CDR1 and CDR2 are MNHEY and SVGAGI. CDR3 in amino acids: CASAGPLNTEAFF. In DNA, the CDR3 is TGTGCCAGCGCGGGACCGCTGAACACTGAAGCTTTCTTT.

This rearrangement joins TRBV19 to TRBJ1-5, with D unresolved. The germline V and J ends were trimmed by 0 bases and 2 bases, with 5 bases remaining between them. The CDR3 has 14 amino acids. CDR1 and CDR2 (germline): LNHDA, SQIVND (reference sequence). In nucleotides, the CDR3 is TGTGCCAGTAGTATAGATCTTGGCAATCAGCCCCAGCATTTT. Protein: CASSIDLGNQPQHF.

CDR3 sequence reads: CSVERLAGTGELFF. DNA of the CDR3: TGCAGCGTTGAGCGACTAGCGGGGACCGGGGAGCTGTTTTTT. The chain couples TRBV29-1 to TRBJ2-2; 11 nucleotides align to TRBD2. CDR1 and CDR2 from the germline V gene are SQVTM and ANQGSEA. The CDR3 spans 14 residues. J gave up 5 bases and V 3 bases, and 2 bases lay outside the gene matches.

This clone turned up a few times. The chain recombines TRBV5-1 with TRBJ2-7; 7 nucleotides line up with TRBD1. This CDR3 contains 16 residues. Germline-derived CDR1 and CDR2 are SGHRS and YFSETQ. The V and J ends lost 2 bases and 4 bases, in that order; junction bases with no gene match: 12. The DNA of the CDR3 is TGCGCCAGCAGCTTTCTCCCCGGGACAGAGTATTACGAGCAGTACTTC. It codes for CASSFLPGTEYYEQYF.

This clone was found a few times. The chain employs TRBV27 and TRBJ1-6; D gene ambiguous. Germline V gene sequence: CDR1 MNHEY, CDR2 SMNVEV (reference sequence). Trimming shortened V by 4 bases and J by 0 bases, and 4 bases separated the two germline ends. The CDR3 totals 14 residues. CDR3 in amino acids: CASSYSSYNSPLHF. DNA for the CDR3: TGTGCCAGCAGTTATAGCTCCTATAATTCACCCCTCCACTTT.

The V and J genes are TRBV6-5 and TRBJ1-4; 10 nucleotides line up with TRBD1. CDR3 size: 14 residues. CDR1 is MNHEY, CDR2 SVGAGI, per germline. J gave up 7 bases and V 6 bases, and 5 bases lay outside the gene matches. CDR3 residues: CASRTGGAVEKLFF. The CDR3 DNA is TGTGCCAGCAGGACAGGGGGCGCGGTTGAAAAACTGTTTTTT.

The V gene is TRBV10-3, the J gene TRBJ1-4; 7 bases are shared with TRBD1. CDR1 ENHRY and CDR2 SYGVKD come from the germline V gene. Trimming at V came to 1 base and at J to 2 bases, leaving 7 bases not matched to a gene. The CDR3 is 17 residues long. The CDR3 reads CAISEFSGQDTNEKLFF. CDR3 coding DNA: TGTGCCATCAGTGAGTTCTCAGGACAGGACACTAATGAAAAACTGTTTTTT.

This clone was observed a single time. V usage is TRBV5-1 and J usage is TRBJ1-1; 8 bases agree with TRBD1. CDR1 SGHRS and CDR2 YFSETQ come from the germline V gene. J lost 1 base, V lost 5 bases, and 1 base had no gene match. The CDR3 totals 13 residues. The CDR3 is CASSQGANTEAFF. The DNA for the CDR3 is TGCGCCAGCAGTCAGGGGGCGAACACTGAAGCTTTCTTT.

This chain uses TRBV2 with TRBJ2-1; TRBD1 aligns across 10 bases. The CDR3 runs 14 residues. Germline trimming cut 4 bases from V and 6 bases from J; bases unmatched to any gene: 3. CDR1 is SNHLY and CDR2 is FYNNEI in the germline V gene. Here the CDR3 DNA reads TGTGCCAGCAGTGGGGGACAGGGGCTCAATGAGCAGTTCTTC. Translating it yields CASSGGQGLNEQFF.

The rearrangement joins TRBV5-6 to TRBJ2-4, with TRBD1 identical over 7 bases. CDR1 and CDR2 from the germline V gene are SGHDT and YYEEEE. V lost 1 base to trimming and J lost 0 bases; unmatched junction nucleotides: 7. The CDR3 extends over 17 amino acids. CDR3 in DNA: TGTGCCAGCAGCTTGAAGGGGACAGTAATAGCCAAAAACATTCAGTACTTC. Translated, it gives CASSLKGTVIAKNIQYF.

This rearrangement joins TRBV11-2 to TRBJ1-1; D might be TRBD1 (6 bases). Trimming pared 3 bases from V and 8 bases from J, leaving 10 bases between. CDR3 size: 12 residues. Germline V gives CDR1 SGHAT, CDR2 FQNNGV. CDR3 nucleotide sequence: TGTGCCAGCAGCTTTAAGGGGGTAGAAGCTTTCTTT. Residues: CASSFKGVEAFF.